The entry below gives a single T cell receptor beta chain sequence along with its context. Only in-frame clones appear in the TCRdb table, and some are missing; sequencing was by immunoSEQ multiplex PCR. The sample carries tens of thousands of clones, roughly 80% recorded once. The data are from a study of blood T cell repertoires in COVID-19. The sequence was collected from a human donor in a cohort sampled during active COVID-19. Sequenced material: peripheral blood.

The chain's CDR3 is CASSYTTGGTGELFF. The DNA of the CDR3 is TGTGCCAGCAGTTACACCACAGGGGGCACCGGGGAGCTGTTTTTT. The chain uses TRBV6-6 and TRBJ2-2, with 8 nucleotides matching TRBD1. The V segment lost 2 bases and the J segment 4 bases; nucleotides outside the gene matches: 3. This CDR3 has 15 amino acids. Germline assignment: CDR1 MNHNY and CDR2 SVGAGI (reference sequence).